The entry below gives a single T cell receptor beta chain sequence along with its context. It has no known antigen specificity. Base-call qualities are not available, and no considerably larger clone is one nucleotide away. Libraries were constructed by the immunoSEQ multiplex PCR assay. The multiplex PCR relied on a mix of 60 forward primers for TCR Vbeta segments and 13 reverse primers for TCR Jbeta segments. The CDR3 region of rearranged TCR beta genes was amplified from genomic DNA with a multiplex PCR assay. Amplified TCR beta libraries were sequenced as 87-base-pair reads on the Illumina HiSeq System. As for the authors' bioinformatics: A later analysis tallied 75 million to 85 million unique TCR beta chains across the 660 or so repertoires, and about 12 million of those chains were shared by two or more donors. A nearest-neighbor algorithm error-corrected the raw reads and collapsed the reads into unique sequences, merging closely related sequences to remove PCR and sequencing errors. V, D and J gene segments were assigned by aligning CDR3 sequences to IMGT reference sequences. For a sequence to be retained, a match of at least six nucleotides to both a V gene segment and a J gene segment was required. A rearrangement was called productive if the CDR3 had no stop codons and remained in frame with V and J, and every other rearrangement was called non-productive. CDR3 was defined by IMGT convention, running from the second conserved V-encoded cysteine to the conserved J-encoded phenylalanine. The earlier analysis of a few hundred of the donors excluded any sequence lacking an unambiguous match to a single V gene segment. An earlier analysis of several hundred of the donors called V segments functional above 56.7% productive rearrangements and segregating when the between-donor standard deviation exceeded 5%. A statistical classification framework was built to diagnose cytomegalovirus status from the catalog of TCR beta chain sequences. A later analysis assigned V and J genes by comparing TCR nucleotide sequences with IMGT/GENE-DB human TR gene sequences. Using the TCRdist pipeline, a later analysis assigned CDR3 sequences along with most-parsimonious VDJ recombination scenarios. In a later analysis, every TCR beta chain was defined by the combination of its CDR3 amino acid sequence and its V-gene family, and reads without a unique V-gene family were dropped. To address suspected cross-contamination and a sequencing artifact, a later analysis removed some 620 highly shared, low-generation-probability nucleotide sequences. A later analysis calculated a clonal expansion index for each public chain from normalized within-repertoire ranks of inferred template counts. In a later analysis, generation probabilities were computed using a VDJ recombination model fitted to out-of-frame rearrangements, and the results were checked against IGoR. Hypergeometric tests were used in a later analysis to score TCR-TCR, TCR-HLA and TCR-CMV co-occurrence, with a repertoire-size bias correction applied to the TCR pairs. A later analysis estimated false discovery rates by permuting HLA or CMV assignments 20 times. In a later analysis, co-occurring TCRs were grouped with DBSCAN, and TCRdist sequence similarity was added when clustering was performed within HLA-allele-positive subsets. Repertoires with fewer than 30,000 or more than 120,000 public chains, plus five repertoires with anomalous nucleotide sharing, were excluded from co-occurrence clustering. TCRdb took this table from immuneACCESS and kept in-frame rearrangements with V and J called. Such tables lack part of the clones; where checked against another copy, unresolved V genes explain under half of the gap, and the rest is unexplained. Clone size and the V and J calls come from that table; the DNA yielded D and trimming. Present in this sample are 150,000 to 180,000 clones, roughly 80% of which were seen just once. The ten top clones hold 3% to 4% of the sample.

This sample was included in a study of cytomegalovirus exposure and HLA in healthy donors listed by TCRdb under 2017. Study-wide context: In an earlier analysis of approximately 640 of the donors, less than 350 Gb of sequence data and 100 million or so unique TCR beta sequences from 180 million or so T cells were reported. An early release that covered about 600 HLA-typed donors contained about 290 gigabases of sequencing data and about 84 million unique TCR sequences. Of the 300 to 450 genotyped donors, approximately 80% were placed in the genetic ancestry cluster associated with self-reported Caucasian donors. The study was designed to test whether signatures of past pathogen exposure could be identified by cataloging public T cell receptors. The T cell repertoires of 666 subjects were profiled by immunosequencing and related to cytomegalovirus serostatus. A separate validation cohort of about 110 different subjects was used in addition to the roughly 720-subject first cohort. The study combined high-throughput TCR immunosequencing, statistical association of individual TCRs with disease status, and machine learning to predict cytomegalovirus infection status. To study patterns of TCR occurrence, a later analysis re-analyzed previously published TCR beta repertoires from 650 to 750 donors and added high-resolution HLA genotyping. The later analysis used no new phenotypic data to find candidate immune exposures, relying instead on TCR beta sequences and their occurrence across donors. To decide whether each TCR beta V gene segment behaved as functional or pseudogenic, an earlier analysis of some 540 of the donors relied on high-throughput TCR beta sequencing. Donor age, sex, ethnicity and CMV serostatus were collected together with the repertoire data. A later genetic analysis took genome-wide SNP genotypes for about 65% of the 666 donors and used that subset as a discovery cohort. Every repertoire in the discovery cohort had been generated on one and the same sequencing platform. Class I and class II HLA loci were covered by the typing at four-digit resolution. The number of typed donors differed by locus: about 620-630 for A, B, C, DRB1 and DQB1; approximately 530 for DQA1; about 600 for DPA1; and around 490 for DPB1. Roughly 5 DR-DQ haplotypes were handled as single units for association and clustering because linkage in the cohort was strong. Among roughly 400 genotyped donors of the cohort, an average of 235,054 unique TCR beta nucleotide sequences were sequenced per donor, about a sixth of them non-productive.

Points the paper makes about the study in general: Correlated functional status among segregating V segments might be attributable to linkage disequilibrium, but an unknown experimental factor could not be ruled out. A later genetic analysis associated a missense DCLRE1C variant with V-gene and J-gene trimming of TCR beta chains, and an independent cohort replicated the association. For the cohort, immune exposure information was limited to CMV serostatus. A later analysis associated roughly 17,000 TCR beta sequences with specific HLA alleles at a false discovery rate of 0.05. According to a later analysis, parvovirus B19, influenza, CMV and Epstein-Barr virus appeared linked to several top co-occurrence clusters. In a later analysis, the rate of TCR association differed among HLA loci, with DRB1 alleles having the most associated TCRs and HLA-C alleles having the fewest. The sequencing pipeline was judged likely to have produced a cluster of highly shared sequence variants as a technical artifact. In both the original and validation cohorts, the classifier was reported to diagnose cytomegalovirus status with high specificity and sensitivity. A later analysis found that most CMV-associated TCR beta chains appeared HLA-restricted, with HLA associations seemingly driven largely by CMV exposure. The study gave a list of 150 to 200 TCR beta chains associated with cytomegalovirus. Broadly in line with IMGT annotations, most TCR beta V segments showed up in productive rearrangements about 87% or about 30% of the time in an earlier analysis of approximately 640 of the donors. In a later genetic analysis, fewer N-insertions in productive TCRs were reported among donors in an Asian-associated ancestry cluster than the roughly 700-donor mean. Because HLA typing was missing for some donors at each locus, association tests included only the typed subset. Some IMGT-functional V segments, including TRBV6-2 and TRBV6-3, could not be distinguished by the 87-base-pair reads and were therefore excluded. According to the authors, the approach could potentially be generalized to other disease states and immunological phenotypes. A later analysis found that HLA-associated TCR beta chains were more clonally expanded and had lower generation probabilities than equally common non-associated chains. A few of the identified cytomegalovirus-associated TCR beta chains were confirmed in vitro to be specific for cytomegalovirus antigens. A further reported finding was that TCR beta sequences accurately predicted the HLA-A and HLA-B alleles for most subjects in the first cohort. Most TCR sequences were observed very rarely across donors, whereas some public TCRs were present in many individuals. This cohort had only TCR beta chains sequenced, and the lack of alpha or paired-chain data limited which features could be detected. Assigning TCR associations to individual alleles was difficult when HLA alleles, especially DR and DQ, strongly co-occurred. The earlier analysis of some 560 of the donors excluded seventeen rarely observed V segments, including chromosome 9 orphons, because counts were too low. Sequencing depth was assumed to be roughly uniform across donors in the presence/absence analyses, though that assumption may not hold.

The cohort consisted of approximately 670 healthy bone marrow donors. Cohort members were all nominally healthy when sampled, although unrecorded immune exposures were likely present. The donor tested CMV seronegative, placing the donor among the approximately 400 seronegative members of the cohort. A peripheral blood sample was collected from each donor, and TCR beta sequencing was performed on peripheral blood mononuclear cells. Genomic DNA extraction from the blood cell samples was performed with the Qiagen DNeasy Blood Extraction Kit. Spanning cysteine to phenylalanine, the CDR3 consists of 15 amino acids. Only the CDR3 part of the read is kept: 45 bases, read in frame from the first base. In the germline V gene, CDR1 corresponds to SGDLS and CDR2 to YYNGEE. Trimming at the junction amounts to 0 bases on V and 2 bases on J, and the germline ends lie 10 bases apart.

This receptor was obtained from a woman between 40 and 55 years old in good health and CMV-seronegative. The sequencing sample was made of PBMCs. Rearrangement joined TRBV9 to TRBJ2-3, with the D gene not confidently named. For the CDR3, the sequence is CASSVGAALTDTQYF. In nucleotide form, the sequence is TGTGCCAGCAGCGTAGGGGCAGCCCTCACAGATACGCAGTATTTT. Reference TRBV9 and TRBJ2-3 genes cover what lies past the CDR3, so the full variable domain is DSGVTQTPKHLITATGQRVTLRCSPRSGDLSVYWYQQSLDQGLQFLIQYYNGEERAKGNILERFSAQQFPDLHSELNLSSLELGDSALYFCASSVGAALTDTQYFGPGTRLTVL.